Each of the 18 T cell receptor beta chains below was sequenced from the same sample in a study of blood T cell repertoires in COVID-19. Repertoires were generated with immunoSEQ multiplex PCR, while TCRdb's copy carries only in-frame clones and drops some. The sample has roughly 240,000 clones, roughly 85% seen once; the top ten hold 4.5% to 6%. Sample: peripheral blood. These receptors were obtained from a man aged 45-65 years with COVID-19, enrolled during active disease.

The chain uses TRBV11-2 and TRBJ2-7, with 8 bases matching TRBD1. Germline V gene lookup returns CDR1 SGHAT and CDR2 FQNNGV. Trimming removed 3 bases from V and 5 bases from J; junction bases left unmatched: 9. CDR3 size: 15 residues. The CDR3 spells CASSLFNRGIDEQYF. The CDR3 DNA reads TGTGCCAGCAGCTTGTTTAACAGGGGGATAGACGAGCAGTACTTC.

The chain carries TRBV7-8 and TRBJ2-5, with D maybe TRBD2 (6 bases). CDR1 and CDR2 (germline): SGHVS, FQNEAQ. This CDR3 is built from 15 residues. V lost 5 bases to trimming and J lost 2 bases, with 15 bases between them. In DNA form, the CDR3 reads TGTGCCAGCAGCCCCGAGGGACTGTTACAAGAGACCCAGTACTTC. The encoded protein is CASSPEGLLQETQYF.

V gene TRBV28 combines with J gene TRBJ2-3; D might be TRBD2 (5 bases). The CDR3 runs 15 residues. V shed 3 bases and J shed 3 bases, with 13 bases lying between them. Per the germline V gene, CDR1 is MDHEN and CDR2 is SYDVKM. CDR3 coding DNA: TGTGCCAGCAGTTTTCGGGGTACCTTGACAGATACGCAGTATTTT. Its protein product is CASSFRGTLTDTQYF. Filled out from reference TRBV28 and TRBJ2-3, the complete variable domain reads DVKVTQSSRYLVKRTGEKVFLECVQDMDHENMFWYRQDPGLGLRLIYFSYDVKMKEKGDIPEGYSVSREKKERFSLILESASTNQTSMYLCASSFRGTLTDTQYFGPGTRLTVL.

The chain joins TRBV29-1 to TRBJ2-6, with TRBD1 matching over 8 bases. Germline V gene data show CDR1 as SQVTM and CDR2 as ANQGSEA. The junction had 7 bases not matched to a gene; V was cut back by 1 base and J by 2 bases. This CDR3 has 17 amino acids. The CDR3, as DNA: TGCAGCGTTGAAGGCAGGGGGCGCGGTACTGGGGCCAACGTCCTGACTTTC. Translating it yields CSVEGRGRGTGANVLTF. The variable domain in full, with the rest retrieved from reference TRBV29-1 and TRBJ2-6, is SAVISQKPSRDICQRGTSLTIQCQVDSQVTMMFWYRQQPGQSLTLIATANQGSEATYESGFVIDKFPISRPNLTFSTLTVSNMSPEDSSIYLCSVEGRGRGTGANVLTFGAGSRLTVL.

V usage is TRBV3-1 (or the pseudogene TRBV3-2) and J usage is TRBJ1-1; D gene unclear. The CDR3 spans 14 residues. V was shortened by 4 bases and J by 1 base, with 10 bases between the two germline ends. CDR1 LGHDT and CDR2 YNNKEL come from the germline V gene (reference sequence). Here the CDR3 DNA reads TGTGCCAGCAGCCCGAAGCACCAGAACACTGAAGCTTTCTTT. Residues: CASSPKHQNTEAFF.

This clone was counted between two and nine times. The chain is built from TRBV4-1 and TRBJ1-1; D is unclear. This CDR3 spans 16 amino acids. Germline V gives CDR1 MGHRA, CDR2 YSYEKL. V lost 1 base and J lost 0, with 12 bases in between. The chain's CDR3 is CASSQARRIMNTEAFF. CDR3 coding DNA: TGCGCCAGCAGCCAAGCCCGGCGGATTATGAACACTGAAGCTTTCTTT.

The CDR3 nucleotides are TGTGCCACGCAAAGATCGGGACAGGGGTTCAATGAGCAGTTCTTC. Its translation: CATQRSGQGFNEQFF. The chain has TRBV24-1 and TRBJ2-1; 10 bases agree with TRBD1. V dropped 10 bases and J dropped 6; count of bases not matched to a gene: 11. This CDR3 is 15 amino acids long. From germline, CDR1 is KGHDR and CDR2 SFDVKD.

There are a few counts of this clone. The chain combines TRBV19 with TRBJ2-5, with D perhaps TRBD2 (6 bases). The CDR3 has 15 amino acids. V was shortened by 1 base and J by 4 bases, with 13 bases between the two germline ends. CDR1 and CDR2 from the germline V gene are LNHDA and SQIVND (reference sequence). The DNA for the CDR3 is TGTGCCAGTAGTATAGTGGGGACTTTAGGAGAGACCCAGTACTTC. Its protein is CASSIVGTLGETQYF.

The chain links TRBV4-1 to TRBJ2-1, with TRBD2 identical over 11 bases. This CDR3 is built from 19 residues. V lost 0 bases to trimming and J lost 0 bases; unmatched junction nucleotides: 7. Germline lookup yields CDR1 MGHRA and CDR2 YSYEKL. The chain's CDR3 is CASSQDRLAGGRSYNEQFF. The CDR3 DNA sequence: TGCGCCAGCAGCCAAGACAGGCTAGCGGGGGGACGCTCCTACAATGAGCAGTTCTTC.

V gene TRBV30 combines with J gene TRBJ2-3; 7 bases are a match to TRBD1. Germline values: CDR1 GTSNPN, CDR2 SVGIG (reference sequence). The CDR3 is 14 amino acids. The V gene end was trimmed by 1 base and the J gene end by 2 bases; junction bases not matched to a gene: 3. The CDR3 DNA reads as TGTGCCTGGAGTGAGACAGGGATCACAGATACGCAGTATTTT. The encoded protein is CAWSETGITDTQYF. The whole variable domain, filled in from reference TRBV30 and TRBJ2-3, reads SQTIHQWPATLVQPVGSPLSLECTVEGTSNPNLYWYRQAAGRGLQLLFYSVGIGQISSEVPQNLSASRPQDRQFILSSKKLLLSDSGFYLCAWSETGITDTQYFGPGTRLTVL.

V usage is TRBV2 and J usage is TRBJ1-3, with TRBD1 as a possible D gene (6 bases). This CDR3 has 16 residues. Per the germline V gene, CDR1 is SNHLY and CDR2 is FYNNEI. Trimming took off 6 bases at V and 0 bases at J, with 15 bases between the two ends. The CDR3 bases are TGTGCCAGCAGCTTACAGGGTGGATTCTCTGGAAACACCATATATTTT. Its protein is CASSLQGGFSGNTIYF.

CDR3 DNA: TGTGCCACCAGCAGAGATCCGGTCGGGAGTGGCACCGGGGAGCTGTTTTTT. The encoded protein is CATSRDPVGSGTGELFF. V and J are TRBV15 and TRBJ2-2; weak D call: TRBD2 (6 bases). Trimming cost V 0 bases and J 4 bases, with 15 bases left between them. Germline lookup yields CDR1 LNHNV and CDR2 YYDKDF (reference sequence). The CDR3 spans 17 residues.

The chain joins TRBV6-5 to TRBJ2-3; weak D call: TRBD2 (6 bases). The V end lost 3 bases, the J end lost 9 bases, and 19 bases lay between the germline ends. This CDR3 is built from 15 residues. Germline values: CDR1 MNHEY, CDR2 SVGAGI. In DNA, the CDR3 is TGTGCCAGCAGTTATTCCCGGGACTCACGGGGGACGCAGTATTTT. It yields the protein CASSYSRDSRGTQYF.

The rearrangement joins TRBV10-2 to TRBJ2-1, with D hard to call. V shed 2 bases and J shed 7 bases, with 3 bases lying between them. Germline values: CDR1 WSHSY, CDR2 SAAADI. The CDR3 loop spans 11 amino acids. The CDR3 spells CASSEINEQFF. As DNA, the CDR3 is TGCGCCAGCAGTGAGATAAATGAGCAGTTCTTC.

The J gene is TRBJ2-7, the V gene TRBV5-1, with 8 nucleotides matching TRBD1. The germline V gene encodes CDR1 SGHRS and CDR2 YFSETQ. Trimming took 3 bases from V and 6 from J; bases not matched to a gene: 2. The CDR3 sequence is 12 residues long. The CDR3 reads CASSYTGGEQYF. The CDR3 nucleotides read TGCGCCAGCAGCTATACAGGGGGCGAGCAGTACTTC.

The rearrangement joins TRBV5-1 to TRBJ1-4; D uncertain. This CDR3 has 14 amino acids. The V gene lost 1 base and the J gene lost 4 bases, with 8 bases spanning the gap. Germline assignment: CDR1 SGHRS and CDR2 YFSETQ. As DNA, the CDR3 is TGCGCCAGCAGCTTGATCCCGGGTAATGAAAAACTGTTTTTT. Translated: CASSLIPGNEKLFF.

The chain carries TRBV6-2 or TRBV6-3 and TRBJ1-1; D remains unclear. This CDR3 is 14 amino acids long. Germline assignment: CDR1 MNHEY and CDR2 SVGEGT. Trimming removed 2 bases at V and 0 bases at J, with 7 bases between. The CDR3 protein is CASSYRRLNTEAFF. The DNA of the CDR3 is TGTGCCAGCAGTTACCGGCGGCTGAACACTGAAGCTTTCTTT.

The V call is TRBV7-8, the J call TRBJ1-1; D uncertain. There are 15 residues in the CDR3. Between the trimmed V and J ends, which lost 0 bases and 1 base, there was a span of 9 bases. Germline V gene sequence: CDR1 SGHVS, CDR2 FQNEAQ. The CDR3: CASSLAANRNTEAFF. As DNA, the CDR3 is TGTGCCAGCAGCTTAGCGGCGAACAGGAACACTGAAGCTTTCTTT. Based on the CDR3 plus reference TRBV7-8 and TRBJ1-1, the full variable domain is GAGVSQSPRYKVAKRGQDVALRCDPISGHVSLFWYQQALGQGPEFLTYFQNEAQLDKSGLPSDRFFAERPEGSVSTLKIQRTQQEDSAVYLCASSLAANRNTEAFFGQGTRLTVV.